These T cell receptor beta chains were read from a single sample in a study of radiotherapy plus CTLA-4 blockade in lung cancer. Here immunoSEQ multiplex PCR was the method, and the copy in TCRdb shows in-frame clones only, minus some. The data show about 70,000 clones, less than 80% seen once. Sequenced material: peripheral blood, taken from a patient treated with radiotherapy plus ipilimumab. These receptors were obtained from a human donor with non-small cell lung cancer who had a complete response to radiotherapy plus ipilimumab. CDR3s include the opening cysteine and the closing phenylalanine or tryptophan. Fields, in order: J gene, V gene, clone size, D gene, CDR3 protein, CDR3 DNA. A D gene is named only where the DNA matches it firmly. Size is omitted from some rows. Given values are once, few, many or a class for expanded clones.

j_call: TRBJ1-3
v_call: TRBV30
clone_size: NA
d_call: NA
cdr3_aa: CAWSDGVSGNTIYF
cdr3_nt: TGTGCCTGGAGTGATGGCGTTTCTGGAAACACCATATATTTT

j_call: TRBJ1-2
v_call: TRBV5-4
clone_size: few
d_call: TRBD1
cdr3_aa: CASSGWDRGPGGYTF
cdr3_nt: TGTGCCAGCAGCGGATGGGACAGGGGGCCTGGAGGCTACACCTTC

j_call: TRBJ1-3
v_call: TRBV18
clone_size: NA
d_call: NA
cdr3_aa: CASSPPDRNTIYF
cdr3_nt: TGTGCCAGCTCACCACCGGATCGAAACACCATATATTTT

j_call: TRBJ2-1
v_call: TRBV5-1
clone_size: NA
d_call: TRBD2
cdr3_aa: CASSSGGTLKAVTYNEQFF
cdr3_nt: TGCGCCAGCAGCTCGGGGGGGACGCTCAAAGCGGTCACCTACAATGAGCAGTTCTTC

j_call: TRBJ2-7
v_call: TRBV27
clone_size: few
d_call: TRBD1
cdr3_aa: CASSTRGQAVNEQYF
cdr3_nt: TGTGCCAGCAGTACCCGCGGACAGGCCGTCAACGAGCAGTACTTC

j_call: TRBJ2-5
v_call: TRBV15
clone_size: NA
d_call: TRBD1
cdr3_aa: CATSRGGQGLETQYF
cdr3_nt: TGTGCCACCAGCAGGGGAGGACAGGGACTAGAGACCCAGTACTTC

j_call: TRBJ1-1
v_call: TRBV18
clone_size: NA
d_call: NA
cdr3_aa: CASSPGRQNTEAFF
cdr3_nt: TGTGCCAGCTCACCAGGCCGGCAGAACACTGAAGCTTTCTTT

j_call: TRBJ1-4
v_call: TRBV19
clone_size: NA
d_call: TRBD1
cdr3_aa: CASSNPGGATNEKLFF
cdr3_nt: TGTGCCAGTAGTAACCCAGGGGGCGCAACTAATGAAAAACTGTTTTTT

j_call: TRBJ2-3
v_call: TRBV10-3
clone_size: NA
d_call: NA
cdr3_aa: CASKGAGGTDTQYF
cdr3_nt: TGTGCCAGCAAGGGGGCGGGGGGCACAGATACGCAGTATTTT

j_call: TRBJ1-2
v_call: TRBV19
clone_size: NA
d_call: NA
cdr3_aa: CASSSIGVGYDYGYTF
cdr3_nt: TGTGCCAGTAGCAGTATCGGGGTGGGCTACGACTATGGCTACACCTTC

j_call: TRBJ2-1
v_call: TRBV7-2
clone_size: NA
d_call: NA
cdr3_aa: CASSTRLRGAGNEQFF
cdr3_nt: TGTGCCAGCAGCACAAGACTACGGGGGGCGGGGAATGAGCAGTTCTTC

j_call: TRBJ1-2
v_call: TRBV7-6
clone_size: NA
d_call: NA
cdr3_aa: CASTLIQQGGGGYTF
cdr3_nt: TGTGCCAGCACCCTTATTCAACAGGGCGGGGGTGGCTACACCTTC

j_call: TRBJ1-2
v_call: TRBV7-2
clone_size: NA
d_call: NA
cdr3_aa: CASSAYRDYNYGYTF
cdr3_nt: TGTGCCAGCAGCGCCTACAGGGACTATAACTATGGCTACACCTTC

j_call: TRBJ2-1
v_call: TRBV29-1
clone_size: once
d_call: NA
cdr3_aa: CSVGAGAGNEQFF
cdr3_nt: TGCAGCGTTGGGGCAGGGGCTGGCAATGAGCAGTTCTTC

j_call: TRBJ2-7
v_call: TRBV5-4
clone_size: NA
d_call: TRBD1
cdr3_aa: CASSFGRTGDYEQYF
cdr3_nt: TGTGCCAGCAGCTTTGGGAGGACAGGGGACTACGAGCAGTACTTC

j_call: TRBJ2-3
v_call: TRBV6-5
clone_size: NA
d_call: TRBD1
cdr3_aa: CASSKGAGTDTQYF
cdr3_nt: TGTGCCAGCAGCAAGGGGGCCGGCACAGATACGCAGTATTTT

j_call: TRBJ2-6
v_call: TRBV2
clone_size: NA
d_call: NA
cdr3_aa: CASSDGRRNVLTF
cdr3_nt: TGTGCCAGCAGTGACGGTCGGAGGAACGTCCTGACTTTC

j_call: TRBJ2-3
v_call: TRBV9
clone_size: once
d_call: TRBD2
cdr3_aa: CASSVAPAGSGGTTDTQYF
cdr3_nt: TGTGCCAGCAGCGTAGCCCCGGCGGGAAGCGGGGGGACCACAGATACGCAGTATTTT

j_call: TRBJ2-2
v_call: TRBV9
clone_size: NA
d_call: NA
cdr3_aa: CASSAKPGRGTGELFF
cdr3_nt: TGTGCCAGCAGCGCCAAACCGGGACGGGGGACCGGGGAGCTGTTTTTT

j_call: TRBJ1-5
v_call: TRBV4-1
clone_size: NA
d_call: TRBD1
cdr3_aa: CASSQVGDSYNQPQHF
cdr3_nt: TGCGCCAGCAGCCAAGTGGGGGACAGCTACAATCAGCCCCAGCATTTT

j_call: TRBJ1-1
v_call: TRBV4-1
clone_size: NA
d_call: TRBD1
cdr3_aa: CASSQARQGLNTEAFF
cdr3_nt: TGCGCCAGCAGCCAAGCCCGACAGGGATTGAACACTGAAGCTTTCTTT

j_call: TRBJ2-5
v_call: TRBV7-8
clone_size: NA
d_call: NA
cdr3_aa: CASTQWREGRQETQYF
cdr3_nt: TGTGCCAGCACCCAGTGGCGTGAGGGGCGCCAAGAGACCCAGTACTTC

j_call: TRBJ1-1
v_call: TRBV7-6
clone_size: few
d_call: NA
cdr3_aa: CASTPTRVNTEAFF
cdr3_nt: TGTGCCAGCACGCCTACCCGAGTGAACACTGAAGCTTTCTTT

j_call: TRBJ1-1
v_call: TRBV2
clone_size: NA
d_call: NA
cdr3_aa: CASREGNRAHTEAFF
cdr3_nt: TGTGCCAGCAGGGAGGGGAACAGGGCACACACTGAAGCTTTCTTT

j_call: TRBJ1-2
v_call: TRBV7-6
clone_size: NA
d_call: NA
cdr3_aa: CASSRGLGYGYTF
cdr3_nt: TGTGCCAGCAGCCGGGGGCTTGGCTATGGCTACACCTTC

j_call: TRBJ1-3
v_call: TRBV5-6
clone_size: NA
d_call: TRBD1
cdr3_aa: CASSLTGQGNTIYF
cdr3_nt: TGTGCCAGCAGCCTGACAGGGCAAGGAAACACCATATATTTT

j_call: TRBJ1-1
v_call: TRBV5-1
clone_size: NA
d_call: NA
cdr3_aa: CASSPRGHMNTEAFF
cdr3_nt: TGCGCCAGCAGCCCTCGGGGACACATGAACACTGAAGCTTTCTTT

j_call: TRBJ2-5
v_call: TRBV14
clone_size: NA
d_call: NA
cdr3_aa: CASSQLGLDETQYF
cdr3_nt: TGTGCCAGCAGCCAATTGGGATTGGACGAGACCCAGTACTTC

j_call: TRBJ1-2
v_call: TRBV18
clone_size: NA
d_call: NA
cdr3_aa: CASSPGGGGLSGYTF
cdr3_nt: TGTGCCAGCTCACCTGGAGGCGGGGGGTTGTCTGGCTACACCTTC

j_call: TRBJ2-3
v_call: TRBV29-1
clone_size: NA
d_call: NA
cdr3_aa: CSVVTPKSTDTQYF
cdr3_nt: TGCAGCGTTGTTACACCTAAGAGCACAGATACGCAGTATTTT

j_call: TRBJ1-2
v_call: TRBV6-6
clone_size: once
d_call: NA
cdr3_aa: CASSPGRSNYGYTF
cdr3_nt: TGTGCCAGCAGTCCGGGACGGAGTAACTATGGCTACACCTTC

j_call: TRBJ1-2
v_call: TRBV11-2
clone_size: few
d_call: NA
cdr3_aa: CASSLQGPQRGGYTF
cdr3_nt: TGTGCCAGCAGCTTACAGGGACCCCAGAGAGGTGGCTACACCTTC

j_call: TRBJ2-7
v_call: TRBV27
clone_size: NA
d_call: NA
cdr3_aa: CASSRFGFYEQYF
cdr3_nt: TGTGCCAGCAGTCGGTTCGGTTTCTACGAGCAGTACTTC

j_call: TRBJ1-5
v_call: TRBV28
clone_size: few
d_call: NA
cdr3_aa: CASSTTVQREPQHF
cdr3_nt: TGTGCCAGCAGTACCACAGTGCAAAGGGAGCCCCAGCATTTT

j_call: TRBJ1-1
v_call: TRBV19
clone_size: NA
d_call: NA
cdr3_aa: CASSPLSVGDTEAFF
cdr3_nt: TGTGCCAGTAGTCCCCTGTCTGTTGGGGACACTGAAGCTTTCTTT

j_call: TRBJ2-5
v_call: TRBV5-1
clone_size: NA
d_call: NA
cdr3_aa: CASSLQGAVEETQYF
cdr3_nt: TGCGCCAGCAGCTTACAAGGGGCCGTGGAGGAGACCCAGTACTTC

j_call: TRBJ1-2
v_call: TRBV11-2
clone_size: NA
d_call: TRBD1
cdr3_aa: CASSLATGGFGYGYTF
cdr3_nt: TGTGCCAGCAGCTTAGCGACAGGGGGCTTCGGCTATGGCTACACCTTC

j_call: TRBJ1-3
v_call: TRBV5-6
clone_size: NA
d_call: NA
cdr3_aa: CASSLISSGNTIYF
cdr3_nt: TGTGCCAGCAGCCTAATATCCTCTGGAAACACCATATATTTT

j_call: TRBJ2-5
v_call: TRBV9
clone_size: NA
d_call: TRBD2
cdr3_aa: CASSVGAREGAGETQYF
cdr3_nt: TGTGCCAGCAGCGTAGGAGCCAGGGAGGGTGCGGGAGAGACCCAGTACTTC

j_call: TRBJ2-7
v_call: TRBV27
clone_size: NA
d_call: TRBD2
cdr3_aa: CASSLGVAGGDREQYF
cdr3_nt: TGTGCCAGCAGTCTAGGAGTAGCGGGGGGGGACCGCGAGCAGTACTTC